What follows are 6 T cell receptor beta chains derived from one specimen sequenced in a study of CD8 T cells in ankylosing spondylitis. Broader study findings: There was a TCR beta motif, made of several highly homologous variants, that appeared characteristic of ankylosing spondylitis blood.

TCRdb re-called the 5' RACE reads with MiXCR, one entry per CDR3 protein. The table lists roughly 700,000 distinct CDR3 sequences, 19% of them singletons. Which antigens these TCRs recognize remains unknown. Sequencing was performed on blood, either unsorted or a sorted T cell fraction (not recorded which). The source is a male donor with ankylosing spondylitis.

This chain links TRBV6-6 with TRBJ2-2; D is ambiguous. Trimming pared 2 bases from V and 6 bases from J, leaving 7 bases between. This CDR3 region has 13 residues. Germline CDR1 is MNHNY and CDR2 is SVGAGI (reference sequence). Written as DNA, the CDR3 is TGTGCCAGCAGTTACCGGCAATCCGGGGAGCTGTTTTTT. This encodes CASSYRQSGELFF.

The V and J genes are TRBV21-1 and TRBJ1-4; TRBD1 reflects the table's D call only, with no check against the DNA. TRBV21-1 is a pseudogene. The CDR3 contains 16 residues. CDR3: CASSKDLGQHNEKLFF. The CDR3 nucleotides read TGTGCCAGCAGCAAAGATCTTGGACAGCATAATGAAAAACTGTTTTTT.

This clonotype was seen only a few times. V usage is TRBV5-6 and J usage is TRBJ2-7, with 7 bases matching TRBD2. The germline V gene encodes CDR1 SGHDT and CDR2 YYEEEE. The CDR3 is made up of 15 amino acids. The J segment lost 2 bases and the V segment lost 4 bases, leaving 9 bases of the junction unmatched. Written as DNA, the CDR3 is TGTGCCAGCAGCGGACCTGGTGGGACTACCTACGAGCAGTACTTC. Amino acid sequence: CASSGPGGTTYEQYF.

Only a few counts were recorded for this clonotype. This chain links TRBV14 with TRBJ1-1, with 7 bases fitting TRBD1. Germline V gene lookup returns CDR1 SGHDN and CDR2 FVKESK. With V trimmed by 4 bases and J by 7 bases, 9 bases remained unmatched. The CDR3 spans 14 residues. The CDR3: CASSRRQGISEAFF. The CDR3 nucleotides read TGTGCCAGCAGCCGTAGACAGGGTATCAGTGAAGCTTTCTTT. The variable domain in full, with the rest retrieved from reference TRBV14 and TRBJ1-1, is EAGVTQFPSHSVIEKGQTVTLRCDPISGHDNLYWYRRVMGKEIKFLLHFVKESKQDESGMPNNRFLAERTGGTYSTLKVQPAELEDSGVYFCASSRRQGISEAFFGQGTRLTVV.

This clonotype has a handful of counts. The genes are TRBV4-1 and TRBJ2-2; 11 bases are shared with TRBD2. V shed 1 base and J 1 base; nucleotides not matched to a gene: 8. The germline CDR1 and CDR2 sequences are MGHRA and YSYEKL. The CDR3 runs 19 residues. CDR3 loop: CASSQGASGGPLNTGELFF. DNA of the CDR3: TGCGCCAGCAGCCAAGGGGCTAGCGGGGGGCCCCTGAACACCGGGGAGCTGTTTTTT.

This clonotype showed up just a few times. This rearrangement joins TRBV5-6 to TRBJ1-1; D uncertain. Trimming took 4 bases from V and 1 from J, leaving 11 bases between them. The CDR3 is made up of 14 amino acids. The V gene's germline CDR1 is SGHDT and CDR2 YYEEEE. CDR3 sequence (DNA): TGTGCCAGCAGCCCGGCGGTATGGAACACTGAAGCTTTCTTT. It codes for CASSPAVWNTEAFF.